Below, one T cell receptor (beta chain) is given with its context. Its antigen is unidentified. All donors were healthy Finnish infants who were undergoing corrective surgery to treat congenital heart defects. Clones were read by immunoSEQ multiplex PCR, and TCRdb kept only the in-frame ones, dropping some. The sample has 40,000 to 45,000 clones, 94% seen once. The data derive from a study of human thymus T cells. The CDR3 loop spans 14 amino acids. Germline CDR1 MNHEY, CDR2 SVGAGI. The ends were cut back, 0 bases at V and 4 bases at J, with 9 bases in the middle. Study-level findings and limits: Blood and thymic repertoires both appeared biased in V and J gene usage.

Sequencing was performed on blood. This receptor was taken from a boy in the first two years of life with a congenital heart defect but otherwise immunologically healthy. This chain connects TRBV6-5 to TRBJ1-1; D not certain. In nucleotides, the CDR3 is TGTGCCAGCAGTTACTCTCACTGGACCACTGAAGCTTTCTTT. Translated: CASSYSHWTTEAFF.